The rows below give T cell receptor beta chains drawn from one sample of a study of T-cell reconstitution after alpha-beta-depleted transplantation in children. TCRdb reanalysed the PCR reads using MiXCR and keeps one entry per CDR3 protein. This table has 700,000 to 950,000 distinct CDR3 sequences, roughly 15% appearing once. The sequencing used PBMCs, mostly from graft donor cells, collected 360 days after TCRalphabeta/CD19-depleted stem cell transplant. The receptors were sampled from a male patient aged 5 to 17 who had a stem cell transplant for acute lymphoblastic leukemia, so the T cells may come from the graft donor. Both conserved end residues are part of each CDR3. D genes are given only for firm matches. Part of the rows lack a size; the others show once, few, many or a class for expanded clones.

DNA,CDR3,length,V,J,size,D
TGTGCCAGCAGTTTACTAGCGGGAGTTGCAGATACGCAGTATTTT,CASSLLAGVADTQYF,15,TRBV27,TRBJ2-3,NA,TRBD2
TGTGCCATCAGGGCAGGCGGGCAAGAGACCCAGTACTTC,CAIRAGGQETQYF,13,TRBV10-3,TRBJ2-5,many,NA
TGCGCCAGCAGCTTGGGTCTACAGGGGTACAATGAGCAGTTCTTC,CASSLGLQGYNEQFF,15,TRBV5-1,TRBJ2-1,many,TRBD1
TGTGCCAGCAGCTTAGTGACTAGCAGGTACAATGAGCAGTTCTTC,CASSLVTSRYNEQFF,15,TRBV7-8,TRBJ2-1,NA,TRBD2
TGCAGCGTTGTAAGGTCCCCGGGCACAGATACGCAGTATTTT,CSVVRSPGTDTQYF,14,TRBV29-1,TRBJ2-3,NA,NA
TGTGCCAGCAGTTACGAAGTAGTTGGGTACGAGCAGTACTTC,CASSYEVVGYEQYF,14,TRBV6-5,TRBJ2-7,NA,NA
TGTGCCAGCAGAGGTATGGGGACTAGACCCACCGGGGAGCTGTTTTTT,CASRGMGTRPTGELFF,16,TRBV4-2,TRBJ2-2,NA,TRBD2
TGTGCCAGCAGCTGGAGCGGGATCTCCTACGAGCAGTACTTC,CASSWSGISYEQYF,14,TRBV7-2,TRBJ2-7,NA,TRBD2
TGCAGCGTTGTTGGGCAGGGGTACGAGCAGTACTTC,CSVVGQGYEQYF,12,TRBV29-1,TRBJ2-7,NA,NA
TGTGCCAGCAGTTATTCGACCCACTTTGCCAGTGAAGCTTTCTTT,CASSYSTHFASEAFF,15,TRBV6-5,TRBJ1-1,NA,NA
TGTGCCAGCAGTAAACCGCCGGCAGATAAGCAGTATTTT,CASSKPPADKQYF,13,TRBV12-3/TRBV12-4,TRBJ2-3,NA,NA
TGTGCCAGCAGCGTAGTCACGGGGTTGGAGCAGTTCTTC,CASSVVTGLEQFF,13,TRBV9,TRBJ2-1,few,NA
TGTGCCAGCAGCCGGACATTTACTGGGGGCTATGGCTACACCTTC,CASSRTFTGGYGYTF,15,TRBV27,TRBJ1-2,few,NA
TGTGCCAGCGGCCGCCAGAGGGGTCCGGGCTACGAGCAGTACTTC,CASGRQRGPGYEQYF,15,TRBV13,TRBJ2-7,many,NA
TGTGCCAGCAGTTCGGTAGCGGGAGGGAGGTACGAGCAGTACTTC,CASSSVAGGRYEQYF,15,TRBV12-3/TRBV12-4,TRBJ2-7,few,TRBD2
TGCGCCAGCAGCCAAGCAGGGTCAGAGTTGATGAACACTGAAGCTTTCTTT,CASSQAGSELMNTEAFF,17,TRBV4-1,TRBJ1-1,NA,NA
TGTGCCAGCAGAGTAGGTGGTGAGGCAGGTACCTACGAGCAGTACTTC,CASRVGGEAGTYEQYF,16,TRBV9,TRBJ2-7,NA,NA
TGTGCCAGCAGCTTAGCCCGCAGGGAGGGAAACACCATATATTTT,CASSLARREGNTIYF,15,TRBV7-8,TRBJ1-3,many,NA
TGTGCCAGCATGATTGACACCGGGGAGCTGTTTTTT,CASMIDTGELFF,12,TRBV11-1,TRBJ2-2,NA,NA
TGCGCCAGCAGCTTCCTTCCAGATACGCAGTATTTT,CASSFLPDTQYF,12,TRBV5-1,TRBJ2-3,many,NA
TGTGCCACCAGTGATCATGAGGGGAGTCAGCCCCAGCATTTT,CATSDHEGSQPQHF,14,TRBV24-1,TRBJ1-5,few,NA
TGTGCCAGCAGTTTAATTCGAGCCAAAAACATTCAGTACTTC,CASSLIRAKNIQYF,14,TRBV28,TRBJ2-4,many,NA
TGCAGTGCCAGACTAGCGGGATTACAAGAGACCCAGTACTTC,CSARLAGLQETQYF,14,TRBV20-1,TRBJ2-5,NA,TRBD2
TGTGCCAGCAGCTTTGGGGCTGTCTTCTCCTACGAGCAGTACTTC,CASSFGAVFSYEQYF,15,TRBV7-9,TRBJ2-7,NA,NA
TGCAGCGTTGTCAGCGGGAGTAAGATCTACGAGCAGTACTTC,CSVVSGSKIYEQYF,14,TRBV29-1,TRBJ2-7,many,TRBD2
TGTGCCAGCAGTTTAAGCCCCGGGACCCAGTACTTC,CASSLSPGTQYF,12,TRBV12-3/TRBV12-4,TRBJ2-5,NA,NA